This T cell receptor beta chain was retrieved from a study of metastatic and nonmetastatic thyroid tumors. Looking at the study overall: Peripheral blood and tumor or nodule samples from malignant and benign thyroid patients were compared. Study outcomes and limitations: For both blood and tumor, malignant thyroid tumors reportedly showed significantly higher TCR beta diversity than benign nodules did.

This clone appeared many times. What it binds is not known. The entire patient cohort was treatment-naive prior to thyroid surgery. This CDR3 is 17 amino acids long. The V end lost 2 bases, the J end lost 0 bases, and 16 bases lay between the germline ends. Authors' processing steps: Across clinicopathological groups, CDR3 differences served as the basis for building a distant-metastasis classifier for papillary thyroid cancer. With MiXCR, TCRdb called clones anew from the PCR reads. These V and J calls rely on TCRdb rather than the paper's analysis. The table has 24,000 or so clones, 10% to 15% seen once.

This receptor was obtained from a female donor with papillary thyroid cancer or a benign thyroid nodule (not recorded which). Some clones in this sample may be carry-over from other donors' samples. Sequenced input: blood. The chain employs TRBV12-3 or TRBV12-4 and TRBJ1-2; a weak D match, TRBD1 (6 bases). The CDR3 DNA sequence: TGTGCCAGCAGTTTATGGAGGGGGGGTAACGCTAACTATGGCTACACCTTC. Its translation is CASSLWRGGNANYGYTF.